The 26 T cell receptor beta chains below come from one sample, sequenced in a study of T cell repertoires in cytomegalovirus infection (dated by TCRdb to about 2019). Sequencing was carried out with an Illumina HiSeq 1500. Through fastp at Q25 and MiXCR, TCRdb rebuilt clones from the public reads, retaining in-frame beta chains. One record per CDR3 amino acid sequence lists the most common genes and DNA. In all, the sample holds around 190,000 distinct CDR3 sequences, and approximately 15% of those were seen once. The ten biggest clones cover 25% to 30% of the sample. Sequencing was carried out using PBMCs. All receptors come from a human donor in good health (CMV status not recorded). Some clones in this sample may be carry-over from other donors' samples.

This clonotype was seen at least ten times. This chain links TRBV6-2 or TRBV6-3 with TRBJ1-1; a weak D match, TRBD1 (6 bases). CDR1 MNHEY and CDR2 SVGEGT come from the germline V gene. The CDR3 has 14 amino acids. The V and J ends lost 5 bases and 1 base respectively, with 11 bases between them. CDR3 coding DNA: TGTGCCAGCAGTCGCCAGACAGGGAACACTGAAGCTTTCTTT. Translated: CASSRQTGNTEAFF.

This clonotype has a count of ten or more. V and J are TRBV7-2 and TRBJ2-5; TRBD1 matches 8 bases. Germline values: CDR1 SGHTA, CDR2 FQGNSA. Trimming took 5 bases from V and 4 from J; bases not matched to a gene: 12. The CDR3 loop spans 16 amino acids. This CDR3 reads CASSLPRDRRRETQYF. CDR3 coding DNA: TGTGCCAGCAGCCTACCGCGGGACAGGAGGAGAGAGACCCAGTACTTC.

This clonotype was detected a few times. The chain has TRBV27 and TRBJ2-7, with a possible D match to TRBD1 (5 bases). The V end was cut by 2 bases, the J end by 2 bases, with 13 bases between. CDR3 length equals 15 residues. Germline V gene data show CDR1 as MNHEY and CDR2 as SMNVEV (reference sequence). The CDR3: CASSLVRQKTYEQYF. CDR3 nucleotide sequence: TGTGCCAGCAGTTTAGTACGACAGAAGACCTACGAGCAGTACTTC.

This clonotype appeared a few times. This CDR3 is CASSRSAGGHETQYF. Written as DNA, the CDR3 is TGTGCCAGCAGCCGTTCCGCAGGGGGCCACGAGACCCAGTACTTC. V is TRBV7-3 and J is TRBJ2-5; TRBD1 matches at 8 bases. The CDR3 length is 15 residues. Trimming at V came to 5 bases and at J to 5 bases, leaving 10 bases not matched to a gene. The germline V gene encodes CDR1 SGHTA and CDR2 FQGTGA.

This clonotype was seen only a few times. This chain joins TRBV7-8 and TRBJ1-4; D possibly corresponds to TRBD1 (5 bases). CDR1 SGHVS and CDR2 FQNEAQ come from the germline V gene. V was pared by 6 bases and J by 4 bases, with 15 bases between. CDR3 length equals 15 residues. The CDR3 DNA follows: TGTGCCAGCAGGCAGCCCGGGGGTCTTAATGAAAAACTGTTTTTT. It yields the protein CASRQPGGLNEKLFF. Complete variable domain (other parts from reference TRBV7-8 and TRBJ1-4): GAGVSQSPRYKVAKRGQDVALRCDPISGHVSLFWYQQALGQGPEFLTYFQNEAQLDKSGLPSDRFFAERPEGSVSTLKIQRTQQEDSAVYLCASRQPGGLNEKLFFGSGTQLSVL.

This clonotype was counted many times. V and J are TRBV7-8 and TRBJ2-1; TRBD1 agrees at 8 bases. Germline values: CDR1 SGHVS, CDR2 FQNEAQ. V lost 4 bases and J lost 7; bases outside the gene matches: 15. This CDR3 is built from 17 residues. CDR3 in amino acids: CASSSKQGDRLRNEQFF. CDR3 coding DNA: TGTGCCAGCAGCTCGAAGCAGGGGGACAGGCTTAGGAATGAGCAGTTCTTC.

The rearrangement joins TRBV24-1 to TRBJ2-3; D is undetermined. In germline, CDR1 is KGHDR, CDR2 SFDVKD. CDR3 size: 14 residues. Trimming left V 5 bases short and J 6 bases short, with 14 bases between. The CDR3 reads CATSATKSGDTQYF. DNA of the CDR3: TGTGCCACCAGTGCCACAAAGAGTGGGGATACGCAGTATTTT.

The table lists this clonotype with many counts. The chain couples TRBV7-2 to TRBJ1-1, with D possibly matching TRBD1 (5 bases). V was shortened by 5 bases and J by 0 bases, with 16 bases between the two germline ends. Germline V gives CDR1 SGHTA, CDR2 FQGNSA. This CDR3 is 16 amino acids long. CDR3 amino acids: CASSRDVLVMNTEAFF. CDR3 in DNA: TGTGCCAGCAGCCGGGACGTTCTTGTGATGAACACTGAAGCTTTCTTT.

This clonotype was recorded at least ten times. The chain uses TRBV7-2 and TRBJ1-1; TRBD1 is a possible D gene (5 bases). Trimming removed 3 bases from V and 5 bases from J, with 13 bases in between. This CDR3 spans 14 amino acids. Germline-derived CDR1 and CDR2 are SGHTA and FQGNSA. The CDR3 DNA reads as TGTGCCAGCAGCTTGGGAATCGGGGGAACTGAAGCTTTCTTT. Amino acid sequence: CASSLGIGGTEAFF.

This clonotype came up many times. Written as DNA, the CDR3 is TGTGCCAGCAGCTTCACCGGGACAGGGGGCCGGACTGAAGCTTTCTTT. Its translation: CASSFTGTGGRTEAFF. The V gene is TRBV7-8, the J gene TRBJ1-1; 12 bases match TRBD1. With 3 bases clipped from V and 5 bases from J, the junction kept 7 bases outside the gene matches. The germline V gene encodes CDR1 SGHVS and CDR2 FQNEAQ. This CDR3 has 16 amino acids.

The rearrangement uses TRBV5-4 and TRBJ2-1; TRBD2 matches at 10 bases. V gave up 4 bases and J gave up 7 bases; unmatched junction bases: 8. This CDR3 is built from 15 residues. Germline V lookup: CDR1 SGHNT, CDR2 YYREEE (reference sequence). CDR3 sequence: CASSPAGGRENEQFF. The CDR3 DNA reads TGTGCCAGCAGCCCAGCGGGGGGGCGAGAAAATGAGCAGTTCTTC.

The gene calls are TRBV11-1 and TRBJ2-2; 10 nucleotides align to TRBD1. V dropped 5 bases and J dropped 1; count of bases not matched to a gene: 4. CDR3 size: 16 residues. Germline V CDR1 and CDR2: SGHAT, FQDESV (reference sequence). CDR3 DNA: TGTGCCAGCAGCCGCCGGGACAGGGGGAACACCGGGGAGCTGTTTTTT. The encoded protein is CASSRRDRGNTGELFF.

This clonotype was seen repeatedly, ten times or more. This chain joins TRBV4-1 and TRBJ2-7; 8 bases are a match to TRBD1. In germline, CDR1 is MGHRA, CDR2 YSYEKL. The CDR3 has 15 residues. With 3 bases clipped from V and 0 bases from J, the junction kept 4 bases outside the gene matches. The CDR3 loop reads CASSQAGTGSYEQYF. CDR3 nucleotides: TGCGCCAGCAGCCAGGCCGGGACAGGCTCCTACGAGCAGTACTTC.

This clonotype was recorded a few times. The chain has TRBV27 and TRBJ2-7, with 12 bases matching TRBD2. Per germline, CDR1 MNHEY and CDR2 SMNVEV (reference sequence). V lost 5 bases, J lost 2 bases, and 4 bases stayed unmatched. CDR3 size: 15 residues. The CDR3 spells CASSPLAGGTYEQYF. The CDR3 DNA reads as TGTGCCAGCAGTCCACTAGCGGGAGGAACCTACGAGCAGTACTTC.

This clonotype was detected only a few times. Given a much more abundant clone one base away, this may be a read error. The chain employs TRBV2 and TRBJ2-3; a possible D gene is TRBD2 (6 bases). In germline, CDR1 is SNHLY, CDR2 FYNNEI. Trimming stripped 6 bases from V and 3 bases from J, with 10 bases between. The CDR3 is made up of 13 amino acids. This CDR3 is CASSRDLTDTQYF. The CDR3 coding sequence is TGTGCCAGCAGCCGGGACTTGACAGATACGCAGTATTTT.

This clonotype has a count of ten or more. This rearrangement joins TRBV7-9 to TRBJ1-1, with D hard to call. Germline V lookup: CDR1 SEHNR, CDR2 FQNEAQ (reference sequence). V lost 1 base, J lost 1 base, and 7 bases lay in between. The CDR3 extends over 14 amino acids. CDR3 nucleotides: TGTGCCAGCAGCTTAGTAGAATCGAACACTGAAGCTTTCTTT. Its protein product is CASSLVESNTEAFF.

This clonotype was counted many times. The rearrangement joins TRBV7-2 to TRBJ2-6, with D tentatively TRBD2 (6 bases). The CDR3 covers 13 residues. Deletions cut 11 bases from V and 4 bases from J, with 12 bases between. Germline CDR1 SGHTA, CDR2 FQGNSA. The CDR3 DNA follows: TGTGCCGGCGGGGTTTCCGGGGCCAACGTCCTGACTTTC. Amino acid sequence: CAGGVSGANVLTF.

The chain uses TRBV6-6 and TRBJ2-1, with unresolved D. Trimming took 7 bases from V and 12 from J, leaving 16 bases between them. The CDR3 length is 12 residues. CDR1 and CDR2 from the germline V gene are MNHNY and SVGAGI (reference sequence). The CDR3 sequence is CASMEKWVVQFF. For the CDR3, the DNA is TGTGCCAGCATGGAGAAGTGGGTGGTGCAGTTCTTC.

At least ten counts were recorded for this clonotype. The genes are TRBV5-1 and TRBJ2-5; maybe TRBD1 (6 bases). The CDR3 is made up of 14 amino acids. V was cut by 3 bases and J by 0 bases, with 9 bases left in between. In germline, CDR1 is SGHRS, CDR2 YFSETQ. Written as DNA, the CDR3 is TGCGCCAGCAGCTCCAGGACAGACCAAGAGACCCAGTACTTC. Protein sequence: CASSSRTDQETQYF. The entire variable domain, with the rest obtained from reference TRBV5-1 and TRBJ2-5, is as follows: KAGVTQTPRYLIKTRGQQVTLSCSPISGHRSVSWYQQTPGQGLQFLFEYFSETQRNKGNFPGRFSGRQFSNSRSEMNVSTLELGDSALYLCASSSRTDQETQYFGPGTRLLVL.

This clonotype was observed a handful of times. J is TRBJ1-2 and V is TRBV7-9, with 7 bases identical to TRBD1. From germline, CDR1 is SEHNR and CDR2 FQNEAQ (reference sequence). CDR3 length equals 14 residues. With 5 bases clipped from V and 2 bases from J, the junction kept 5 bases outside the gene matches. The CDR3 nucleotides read TGTGCCAGCAGCCGAGGGGGCACGAACTATGGCTACACCTTC. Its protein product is CASSRGGTNYGYTF.

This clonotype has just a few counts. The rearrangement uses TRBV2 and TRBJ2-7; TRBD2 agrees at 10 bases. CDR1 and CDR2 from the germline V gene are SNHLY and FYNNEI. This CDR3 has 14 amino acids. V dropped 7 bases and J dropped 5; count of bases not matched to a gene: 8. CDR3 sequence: CASTPGLAPNEQYF. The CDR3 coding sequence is TGTGCCAGCACCCCGGGACTAGCGCCGAACGAGCAGTACTTC.

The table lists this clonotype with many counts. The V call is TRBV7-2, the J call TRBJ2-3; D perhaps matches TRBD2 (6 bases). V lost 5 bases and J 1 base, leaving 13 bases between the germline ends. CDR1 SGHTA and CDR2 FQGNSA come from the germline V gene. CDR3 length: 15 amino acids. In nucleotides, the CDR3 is TGTGCCAGCAGCCCCCCGGGGGTTCGCACAGATACGCAGTATTTT. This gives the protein CASSPPGVRTDTQYF.

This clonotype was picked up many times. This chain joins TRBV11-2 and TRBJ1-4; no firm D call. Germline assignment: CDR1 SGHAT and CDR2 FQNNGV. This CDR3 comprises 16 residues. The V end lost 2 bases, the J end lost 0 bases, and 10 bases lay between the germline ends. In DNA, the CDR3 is TGTGCCAGCAGCTTACGGGGTGGTACAACTAATGAAAAACTGTTTTTT. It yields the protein CASSLRGGTTNEKLFF. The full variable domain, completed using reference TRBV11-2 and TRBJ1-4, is EAGVAQSPRYKIIEKRQSVAFWCNPISGHATLYWYQQILGQGPKLLIQFQNNGVVDDSQLPKDRFSAERLKGVDSTLKIQPAKLEDSAVYLCASSLRGGTTNEKLFFGSGTQLSVL.

In DNA, the CDR3 is TGTGCCAGCAGCTACAGGGGGCGTAGTGAAAAACTGTTTTTT. Translation gives CASSYRGRSEKLFF. The genes are TRBV27 and TRBJ1-4, with 9 bases that match TRBD1. CDR1 is MNHEY, CDR2 SMNVEV, per germline (reference sequence). The CDR3 length is 14 residues. V trimming: 6 bases; J trimming: 7 bases; junction bases outside the gene matches: 6. The full variable domain, rest sourced from reference TRBV27 and TRBJ1-4, is EAQVTQNPRYLITVTGKKLTVTCSQNMNHEYMSWYRQDPGLGLRQIYYSMNVEVTDKGDVPEGYKVSRKEKRNFPLILESPSPNQTSLYFCASSYRGRSEKLFFGSGTQLSVL.

The CDR3 region is CASGLGVGDTQYF. In DNA form, the CDR3 reads TGTGCTAGTGGTCTGGGGGTAGGAGATACGCAGTATTTT. The rearrangement joins TRBV12-5 to TRBJ2-3; the D gene could be TRBD1 or TRBD2 (5 bases each). V dropped 5 bases and J dropped 5 bases, with 11 bases sitting between them. Germline CDR1 and CDR2: LGHNT and FRNRAP. This CDR3 spans 13 amino acids.

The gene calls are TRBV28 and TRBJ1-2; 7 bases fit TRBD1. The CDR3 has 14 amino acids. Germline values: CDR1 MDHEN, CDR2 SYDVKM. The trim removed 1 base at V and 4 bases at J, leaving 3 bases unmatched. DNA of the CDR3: TGTGCCAGCAGTTTATCCCCAGGGGGCTATGGCTACACCTTC. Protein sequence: CASSLSPGGYGYTF.